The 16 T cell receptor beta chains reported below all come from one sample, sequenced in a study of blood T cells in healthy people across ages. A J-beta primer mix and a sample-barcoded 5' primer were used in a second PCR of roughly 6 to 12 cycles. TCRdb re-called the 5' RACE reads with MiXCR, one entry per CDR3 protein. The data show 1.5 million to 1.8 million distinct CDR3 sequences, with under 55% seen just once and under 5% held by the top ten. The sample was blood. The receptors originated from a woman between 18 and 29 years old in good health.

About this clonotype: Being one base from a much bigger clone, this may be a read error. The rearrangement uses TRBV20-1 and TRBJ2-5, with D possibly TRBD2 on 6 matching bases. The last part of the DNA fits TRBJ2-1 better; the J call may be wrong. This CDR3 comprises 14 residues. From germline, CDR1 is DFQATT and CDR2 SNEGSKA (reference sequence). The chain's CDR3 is CSARDGGKQETQFF. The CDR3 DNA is TGCAGTGCTAGGGACGGGGGTAAACAAGAGACCCAGTTCTTC.

The CDR3 loop reads CSVSGTSGGNEQFF. CDR3 bases: TGCAGCGTATCCGGGACTAGCGGAGGCAATGAGCAGTTCTTC. The J gene is TRBJ2-1, the V gene TRBV29-1; 11 bases agree with TRBD2. The CDR3 spans 14 residues. Trimming cost V 6 bases and J 6 bases; bases outside gene matches: 7. Germline V CDR1 and CDR2: SQVTM, ANQGSEA.

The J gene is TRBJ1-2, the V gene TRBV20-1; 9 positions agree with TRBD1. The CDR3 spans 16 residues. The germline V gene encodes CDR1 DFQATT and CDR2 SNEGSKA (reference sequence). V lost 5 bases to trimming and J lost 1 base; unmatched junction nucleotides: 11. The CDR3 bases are TGCAGTGCTGATACACTGGGACAGGGATTTAACTATGGCTACACCTTC. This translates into CSADTLGQGFNYGYTF.

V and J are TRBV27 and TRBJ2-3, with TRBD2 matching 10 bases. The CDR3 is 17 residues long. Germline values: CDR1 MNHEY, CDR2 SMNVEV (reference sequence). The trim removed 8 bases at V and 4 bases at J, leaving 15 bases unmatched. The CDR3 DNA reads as TGTGCCAGCGGGACTAGCGAGAGTCCGAGTAGCGCAGATACGCAGTATTTT. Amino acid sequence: CASGTSESPSSADTQYF.

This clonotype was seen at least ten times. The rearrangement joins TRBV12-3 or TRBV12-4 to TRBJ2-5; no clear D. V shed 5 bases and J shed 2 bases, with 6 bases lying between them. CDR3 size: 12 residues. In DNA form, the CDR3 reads TGTGCCAGCAGTGGTCCACAAGAGACCCAGTACTTC. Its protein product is CASSGPQETQYF.

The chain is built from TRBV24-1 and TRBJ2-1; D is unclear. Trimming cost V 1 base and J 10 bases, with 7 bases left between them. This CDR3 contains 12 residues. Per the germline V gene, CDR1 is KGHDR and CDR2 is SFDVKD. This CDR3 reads CATSDLLGEQFF. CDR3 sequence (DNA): TGTGCCACCAGTGATTTATTAGGGGAGCAGTTCTTC.

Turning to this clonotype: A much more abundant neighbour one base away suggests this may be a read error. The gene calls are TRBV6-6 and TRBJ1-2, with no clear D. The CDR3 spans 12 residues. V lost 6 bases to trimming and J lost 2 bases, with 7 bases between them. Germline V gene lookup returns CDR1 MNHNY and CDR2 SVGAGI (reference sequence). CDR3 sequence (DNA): TGTGCCAGCAGCCGGGTCAACTATGGCTACACCTTC. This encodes CASSRVNYGYTF.

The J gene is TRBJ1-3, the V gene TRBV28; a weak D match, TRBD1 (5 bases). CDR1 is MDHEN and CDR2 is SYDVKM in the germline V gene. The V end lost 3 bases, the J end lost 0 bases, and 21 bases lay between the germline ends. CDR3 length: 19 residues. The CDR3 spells CASSLRPGRLTPSGNTIYF. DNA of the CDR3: TGTGCCAGCAGTTTGCGCCCGGGACGTCTCACCCCCTCTGGAAACACCATATATTTT.

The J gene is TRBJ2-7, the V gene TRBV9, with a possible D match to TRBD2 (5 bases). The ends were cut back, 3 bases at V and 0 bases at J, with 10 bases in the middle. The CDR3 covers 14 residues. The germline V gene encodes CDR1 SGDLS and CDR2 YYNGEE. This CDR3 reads CASSAGLSSYEQYF. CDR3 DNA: TGTGCCAGCAGCGCCGGACTCAGCTCCTACGAGCAGTACTTC.

CDR3 coding DNA: TGTGCCAGCAGCCAAGATAACGGCCAAGAGACCCAGTACTTC. The encoded protein is CASSQDNGQETQYF. The chain carries TRBV14 and TRBJ2-5; D is undetermined. The CDR3 length is 14 residues. The germline V and J ends were trimmed by 0 bases and 1 base, with 6 bases remaining between them. Germline V gene lookup returns CDR1 SGHDN and CDR2 FVKESK.

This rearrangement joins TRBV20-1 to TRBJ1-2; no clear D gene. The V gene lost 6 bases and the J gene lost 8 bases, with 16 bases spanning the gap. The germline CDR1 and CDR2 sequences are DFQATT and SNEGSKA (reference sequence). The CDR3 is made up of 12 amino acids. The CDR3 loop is CSAAPGEWGYTF. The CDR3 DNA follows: TGCAGTGCCGCGCCCGGGGAGTGGGGCTACACCTTC.

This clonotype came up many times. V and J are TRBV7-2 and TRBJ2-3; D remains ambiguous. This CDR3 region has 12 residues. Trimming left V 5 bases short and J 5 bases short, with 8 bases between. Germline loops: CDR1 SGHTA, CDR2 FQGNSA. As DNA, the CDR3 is TGTGCCAGCAGCACCTCTTTAGATACGCAGTATTTT. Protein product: CASSTSLDTQYF.

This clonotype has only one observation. The DNA of the CDR3 is TGCAGTGCTAGAGGACAGGGAGGAGCTTTCTTT. This translates into CSARGQGGAFF. The rearrangement joins TRBV20-1 to TRBJ1-1; 7 bases line up with TRBD1. The CDR3 covers 11 residues. With V trimmed by 1 base and J by 10 bases, 3 bases remained unmatched. Germline loops: CDR1 DFQATT, CDR2 SNEGSKA (reference sequence).

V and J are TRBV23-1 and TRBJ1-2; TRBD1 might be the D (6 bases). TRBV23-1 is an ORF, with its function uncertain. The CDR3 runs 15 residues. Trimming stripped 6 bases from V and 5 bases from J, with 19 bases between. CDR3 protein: CASSQDRRIPYGYTF. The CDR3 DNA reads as TGCGCCAGCAGCCAAGACAGGAGGATACCTTATGGCTACACCTTC.

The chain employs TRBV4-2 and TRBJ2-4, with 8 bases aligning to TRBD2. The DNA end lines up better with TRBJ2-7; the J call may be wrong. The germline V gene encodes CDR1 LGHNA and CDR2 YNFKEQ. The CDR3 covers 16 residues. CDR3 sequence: CASSLRRERGTYEQYF. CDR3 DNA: TGTGCCAGCAGCCTCCGGCGGGAGCGGGGGACCTACGAGCAGTACTTC.

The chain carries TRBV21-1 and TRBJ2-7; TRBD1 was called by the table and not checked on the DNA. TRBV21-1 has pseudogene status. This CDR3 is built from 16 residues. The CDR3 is CASSKTIGTGGLEQYF. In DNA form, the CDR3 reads TGTGCCAGCAGCAAAACGATTGGGACAGGGGGCCTTGAGCAGTACTTC.